This TCR beta chain was captured by sequencing in a study of cytomegalovirus exposure and HLA in healthy donors (dated by TCRdb to about 2017). Describing the broader study: In an earlier analysis of 587 of the donors, less than 350 Gb of sequence data and some 120 million unique TCR beta sequences from 180 million or so T cells were reported. The study profiled the T cell repertoires of 500 to 800 subjects by immunosequencing and related them to cytomegalovirus serostatus. To predict cytomegalovirus infection status, the study brought together high-throughput TCR immunosequencing, statistical association of individual TCRs with disease status, and machine learning. The aim of the study was to test whether cataloging public T cell receptors could identify signatures of past pathogen exposure. About five DR-DQ haplotypes were handled as single units for association and clustering, since linkage in the cohort was strong. The genetic ancestry cluster associated with self-reported Caucasian donors included 80% to 90% of the 300 to 400 genotyped donors. Every discovery cohort repertoire had been produced on one sequencing platform. To study patterns of TCR occurrence, a later analysis re-analyzed previously published TCR beta repertoires from hundreds of donors and added high-resolution HLA genotyping. Typing coverage differed by locus: A, B, C, DRB1 and DQB1 were typed in about 620-640 donors, DQA1 in roughly 510, DPA1 in some 610, and DPB1 in approximately 450. Along with the approximately 670-subject first cohort, a separate validation cohort of 120 different subjects was used. Genome-wide SNP genotypes for about 65% of the 666 donors were used in a later genetic analysis, which treated that subset as a discovery cohort. Donor age, sex, ethnicity and CMV serostatus were compiled alongside the repertoire data. Rather than drawing on any new phenotypic data, the later analysis identified candidate immune exposures from TCR beta sequences and the way those sequences occurred across donors. An early release that covered about 600 HLA-typed donors contained about 300 gigabases of sequencing data and 65 million to 100 million unique TCR sequences. HLA typing included class I and class II loci at four-digit resolution. An earlier analysis of around 580 of the donors used high-throughput TCR beta sequencing to judge whether each TCR beta V gene segment behaved as functional or pseudogenic. Across 398 genotyped donors of the cohort, an average of about 240,000 unique TCR beta nucleotide sequences per donor were sequenced, and 15% to 20% of those sequences were non-productive. The paper as a whole reports these results and caveats: A group of highly shared sequence variants was considered likely to be a technical artifact of the sequencing pipeline. Specific HLA alleles were associated with over 15,000 TCR beta sequences at a false discovery rate of 0.05 in a later analysis. This cohort had only TCR beta chains sequenced, and the lack of alpha or paired-chain data limited which features could be detected. According to the authors, the approach could potentially be generalized to other disease states and immunological phenotypes. Broadly in line with IMGT annotations, most TCR beta V segments showed up in productive rearrangements about 87% or about 30% of the time in an earlier analysis of several hundred of the donors. Because counts were too low, 15 or so rarely observed V segments, including chromosome 9 orphons, were excluded from the earlier analysis of around 640 of the donors. CMV serostatus was the only immune exposure information available for the cohort. A further reported finding was that TCR beta sequences accurately predicted the HLA-A and HLA-B alleles for most subjects in the first cohort. Several of the top co-occurrence clusters appeared to be linked to parvovirus B19, influenza, CMV and Epstein-Barr virus, according to a later analysis. Compared with equally common non-associated chains, HLA-associated TCR beta chains in a later analysis were more clonally expanded and had lower generation probabilities. When HLA alleles, especially DR and DQ, strongly co-occurred, attributing TCR associations to individual alleles was difficult. In a later analysis, the rate of TCR association differed among HLA loci, with DRB1 alleles having the most associated TCRs and HLA-C alleles having the fewest. While some public TCRs were present in many individuals, most TCR sequences turned up only very rarely across donors. The presence/absence analyses assumed that sequencing depth was roughly uniform across donors, and that assumption may not be true. The 87-base-pair reads could not distinguish some IMGT-functional V segments, including TRBV6-2 and TRBV6-3, so those segments were excluded. According to a later analysis, most CMV-associated TCR beta chains appeared to be HLA-restricted, and the HLA associations seemed to be driven largely by CMV exposure. According to a later genetic analysis, donors in an Asian-associated ancestry cluster had fewer N-insertions in productive TCRs than the approximately 700-donor mean. A few of the identified cytomegalovirus-associated TCR beta chains were confirmed in vitro to be specific for cytomegalovirus antigens. An association between a missense DCLRE1C variant and V-gene and J-gene trimming of TCR beta chains was found in a later genetic analysis and replicated in an independent cohort. The study gave a list of over 150 TCR beta chains associated with cytomegalovirus. Linkage disequilibrium might explain the correlated functional status among segregating V segments, but an unknown experimental factor could not be excluded. The classifier was reported to diagnose cytomegalovirus status with high specificity and sensitivity in both the original cohort and the validation cohort. HLA typing was unavailable for some donors at each locus, so association tests used only the typed subset.

The method was the immunoSEQ multiplex PCR assay. A mixture of 60 forward primers for TCR Vbeta segments and 13 reverse primers for TCR Jbeta segments was used in the multiplex PCR. A multiplex PCR assay on genomic DNA amplified the CDR3 region of rearranged TCR beta genes. Amplified TCR beta libraries were sequenced as 87-base-pair reads on the Illumina HiSeq System. The original pipeline was this. A later analysis tallied 70 million to 100 million unique TCR beta chains across the 666 repertoires, and roughly 11 million of those chains were shared by two or more donors. Raw reads were error-corrected and collapsed into unique sequences with a nearest-neighbor algorithm that merged closely related sequences to remove PCR and sequencing errors. To assign V, D and J gene segments, CDR3 sequences were aligned to IMGT reference sequences. For a sequence to be retained, at least a six-nucleotide match to both a V gene segment and a J gene segment was required. Rearrangements were called productive when the CDR3 lacked stop codons and stayed in frame with V and J; all others were non-productive. Following IMGT convention, CDR3 was defined as the stretch from the second conserved V-encoded cysteine up to the conserved J-encoded phenylalanine. The earlier analysis of 587 of the donors excluded sequences that lacked an unambiguous match to a single V gene segment. In an earlier analysis of approximately 610 of the donors, V segments were called functional above 56.7% productive rearrangements and were called segregating when the between-donor standard deviation exceeded 5%. A statistical classification framework was developed to diagnose cytomegalovirus status using the catalog of TCR beta chain sequences. In a later analysis, V and J genes were assigned by comparing TCR nucleotide sequences against IMGT/GENE-DB human TR gene sequences. Using the TCRdist pipeline, a later analysis assigned CDR3 sequences along with most-parsimonious VDJ recombination scenarios. In a later analysis, every TCR beta chain was defined by the combination of its CDR3 amino acid sequence and its V-gene family, and reads without a unique V-gene family were dropped. To address suspected cross-contamination and a sequencing artifact, a later analysis removed around 590 highly shared, low-generation-probability nucleotide sequences. For each public chain, a later analysis derived a clonal expansion index from normalized ranks of inferred template counts within each repertoire. In a later analysis, generation probabilities were computed using a VDJ recombination model fitted to out-of-frame rearrangements, and the results were checked against IGoR. In a later analysis, TCR-TCR, TCR-HLA and TCR-CMV co-occurrence was scored with hypergeometric tests, and a repertoire-size bias correction was applied to TCR pairs. To estimate false discovery rates, a later analysis permuted the HLA or CMV assignments 20 times. In a later analysis, co-occurring TCRs were grouped with DBSCAN, and TCRdist sequence similarity was added when clustering was performed within HLA-allele-positive subsets. Co-occurrence clustering excluded repertoires with fewer than 30,000 or more than 120,000 public chains, plus five with anomalous nucleotide sharing. Imported from immuneACCESS, the table was reduced by TCRdb to in-frame sequences with V and J called. These copies leave out some clones; in studies compared against another copy, an unresolved V gene accounts for under half, and the cause of the remainder is not known. V and J calls and clone size follow that table, whereas D and trimming were derived from the DNA. This specimen's table enumerates about 210,000 clones. The ten largest clones take up approximately 0.98% of the sample.

Of note for this clone: The antigen it recognizes is unknown.

According to the germline V gene, CDR1 reads LGHNA and CDR2 reads YSLEER. The CDR3 contains 14 residues, cysteine and phenylalanine counted. Kept here is only the CDR3 DNA, which spans 42 bases and is read in frame from base 1. V is pared back by 0 bases and J by 5 bases, with 10 bases lying between the germline termini. The cohort comprised around 700 healthy bone marrow donors. At the time of sampling, every cohort member was nominally healthy, though immune exposures that went unrecorded were likely present. The donor was CMV seropositive and belonged to the group of 250 to 300 seropositive cohort members. Each donor provided a peripheral blood sample, and peripheral blood mononuclear cells were used for TCR beta sequencing. Genomic DNA extraction from the blood cell samples was performed with the Qiagen DNeasy Blood Extraction Kit.

Recombination connected TRBV4-3 to TRBJ2-5, with TRBD1 perhaps the D gene, on 5 matching bases. The receptor was derived from a woman in her twenties or thirties in good health and CMV-seropositive. Sample: PBMCs. The CDR3 here reads CASSQEFRAETQYF. The sequence in DNA is TGCGCCAGCAGCCAAGAATTCAGGGCCGAGACCCAGTACTTC.